These T cell receptor beta chains were read from a single sample in a study of blood T cell repertoires in COVID-19. Only in-frame clones appear in the TCRdb table, and some are missing; sequencing was by immunoSEQ multiplex PCR. In the table there are about 66,000 clones, less than 85% of which are singletons. The sequenced sample was peripheral blood. All receptors derive from a man aged 55 to 70 with acute or convalescent COVID-19. The CDR3 runs from the conserved cysteine through the conserved F or W. A D gene is named only where the DNA matches it firmly. A row's size may be missing; if present it is once, few, many or a size class.

CDR3: CASSPWTGSSTDTQYF; DNA: TGTGCCAGCAGCCCCTGGACAGGTTCTAGCACAGATACGCAGTATTTT; V: TRBV7-9; size: NA; D: TRBD1; J: TRBJ2-3
CDR3: CASSLGASNQPQHF; DNA: TGTGCCAGCAGCTTAGGGGCGAGCAATCAGCCCCAGCATTTT; V: TRBV7-8; size: NA; D: NA; J: TRBJ1-5
CDR3: CASSGRDRLRFHTF; DNA: TGTGCCAGCAGCGGAAGGGACAGACTTCGATTCCACACCTTC; V: TRBV2; size: NA; D: TRBD1; J: TRBJ1-2
CDR3: CASSRDRASSYNEQFF; DNA: TGTGCCAGCAGCAGAGACAGGGCTAGCTCCTACAATGAGCAGTTCTTC; V: TRBV7-2; size: NA; D: TRBD1; J: TRBJ2-1
CDR3: CASSLAPGYNSPLHF; DNA: TGCGCCAGCAGCTTGGCCCCAGGCTATAATTCACCCCTCCACTTT; V: TRBV5-1; size: few; D: NA; J: TRBJ1-6
CDR3: CATVFGGFSGNTIYF; DNA: TGTGCCACCGTCTTTGGTGGCTTCTCTGGAAACACCATATATTTT; V: TRBV24-1; size: NA; D: NA; J: TRBJ1-3
CDR3: CASSEYPARQGRDNEQFF; DNA: TGTGCCAGCAGTGAATATCCCGCCCGGCAGGGGCGGGACAATGAGCAGTTCTTC; V: TRBV25-1; size: NA; D: NA; J: TRBJ2-1
CDR3: CAWKQLSGYGYTF; DNA: TGTGCCTGGAAACAGCTATCGGGGTATGGCTACACCTTC; V: TRBV30; size: NA; D: NA; J: TRBJ1-2
CDR3: CASSLDFQGYGYTF; DNA: TGCGCCAGCAGCTTGGATTTTCAGGGGTATGGCTACACCTTC; V: TRBV5-1; size: once; D: NA; J: TRBJ1-2
CDR3: CASSLARGSYNEQFF; DNA: TGTGCCAGCAGCTTAGCCCGAGGTAGCTACAATGAGCAGTTCTTC; V: TRBV7-2; size: NA; D: NA; J: TRBJ2-1
CDR3: CASSLMDRALYGYTF; DNA: TGTGCCAGCAGTCTAATGGACAGGGCGCTCTATGGCTACACCTTC; V: TRBV6-2/TRBV6-3; size: NA; D: TRBD1; J: TRBJ1-2
CDR3: CASSLRGGRQPQHF; DNA: TGTGCCAGCAGTTTGAGAGGGGGCAGGCAGCCCCAGCATTTT; V: TRBV6-2/TRBV6-3; size: NA; D: TRBD1; J: TRBJ1-5
CDR3: CASSQATRLSGELFF; DNA: TGTGCCAGCAGCCAAGCTACGCGGCTCTCCGGGGAGCTGTTTTTT; V: TRBV4-2; size: NA; D: NA; J: TRBJ2-2
CDR3: CASSLGSQGESPLHF; DNA: TGCGCCAGCAGCTTAGGGTCGCAGGGCGAGTCACCCCTCCACTTT; V: TRBV5-1; size: NA; D: NA; J: TRBJ1-6
CDR3: CASSPRLGQGGSSYNSPLHF; DNA: TGTGCCAGCAGCCCTCGATTGGGACAGGGTGGGAGCTCCTATAATTCACCCCTCCACTTT; V: TRBV13; size: NA; D: TRBD1; J: TRBJ1-6
CDR3: CASSQDSLRVPSYEQYF; DNA: TGTGCCAGCAGCCAAGATTCCCTGCGGGTACCATCCTACGAGCAGTACTTC; V: TRBV14; size: once; D: NA; J: TRBJ2-7
CDR3: CSASNWRQGNYGYTF; DNA: TGCAGTGCTAGTAATTGGCGCCAGGGTAACTATGGCTACACCTTC; V: TRBV20-1; size: medium-sized; D: NA; J: TRBJ1-2
CDR3: CASSQTGTGGNQPQHF; DNA: TGTGCCAGCAGCCAAACCGGGACAGGGGGCAATCAGCCCCAGCATTTT; V: TRBV3-1/TRBV3-2; size: NA; D: TRBD1; J: TRBJ1-5
CDR3: CASSATVYNSPLHF; DNA: TGTGCCAGCAGTGCGACAGTCTATAATTCACCCCTCCACTTT; V: TRBV2; size: NA; D: NA; J: TRBJ1-6
CDR3: CASSPVRGNTEAFF; DNA: TGTGCCAGCTCACCAGTCAGGGGGAACACTGAAGCTTTCTTT; V: TRBV18; size: NA; D: NA; J: TRBJ1-1
CDR3: CASSDFEGRMFQPQHF; DNA: TGTGCCAGCAGTGACTTCGAGGGCCGTATGTTTCAGCCCCAGCATTTT; V: TRBV6-4; size: NA; D: NA; J: TRBJ1-5
CDR3: CASSVGGTGVNTEAFF; DNA: TGTGCCAGCAGCGTAGGTGGGACAGGGGTGAACACTGAAGCTTTCTTT; V: TRBV9; size: NA; D: TRBD1; J: TRBJ1-1
CDR3: CAWSPRTGINSPLHF; DNA: TGTGCCTGGAGCCCACGGACAGGGATTAATTCACCCCTCCACTTT; V: TRBV30; size: NA; D: TRBD1; J: TRBJ1-6
CDR3: CASSYRDRVTEAFF; DNA: TGTGCCAGCAGTTACCGGGACAGGGTGACTGAAGCTTTCTTT; V: TRBV6-5; size: NA; D: TRBD1; J: TRBJ1-1
CDR3: CASSTRGPSYNEQFF; DNA: TGTGCCAGTAGCACGCGGGGGCCATCCTACAATGAGCAGTTCTTC; V: TRBV19; size: once; D: NA; J: TRBJ2-1
CDR3: CAITTGSDTEAFF; DNA: TGTGCCATCACTACAGGGTCGGACACTGAAGCTTTCTTT; V: TRBV10-3; size: NA; D: NA; J: TRBJ1-1
CDR3: CASSLGGALTYEQYF; DNA: TGCGCCAGCAGCTTGGGCGGGGCCCTTACCTACGAGCAGTACTTC; V: TRBV5-1; size: few; D: NA; J: TRBJ2-7
CDR3: CASRRRGSYEQYF; DNA: TGCGCCAGCAGGAGACGGGGCTCCTACGAGCAGTACTTC; V: TRBV10-2; size: NA; D: NA; J: TRBJ2-7
CDR3: CSARTGVYEAFF; DNA: TGCAGCGCTCGGACAGGGGTTTATGAAGCTTTCTTT; V: TRBV29-1; size: NA; D: TRBD1; J: TRBJ1-1
CDR3: CASSDRTNTGELFF; DNA: TGCGCCAGCAGCGACAGGACGAACACCGGGGAGCTGTTTTTT; V: TRBV10-1; size: NA; D: NA; J: TRBJ2-2
CDR3: CASSSDPGERNTIYF; DNA: TGTGCCAGCAGCTCGGACCCCGGGGAACGAAACACCATATATTTT; V: TRBV5-4; size: NA; D: NA; J: TRBJ1-3
CDR3: CASSTPPTGLANTGELFF; DNA: TGTGCCAGCAGCACGCCCCCGACAGGGCTGGCGAACACCGGGGAGCTGTTTTTT; V: TRBV7-8; size: NA; D: TRBD1; J: TRBJ2-2
CDR3: CASSSRLAGDHETQYF; DNA: TGTGCCAGCAGCTCGAGACTAGCGGGGGATCATGAGACCCAGTACTTC; V: TRBV11-3; size: NA; D: TRBD2; J: TRBJ2-5
CDR3: CASSQAGAGSYGYTF; DNA: TGTGCCAGCAGCCAAGCAGGGGCTGGGTCCTATGGCTACACCTTC; V: TRBV14; size: few; D: NA; J: TRBJ1-2